This T cell receptor beta chain was found in a study of blood T cell repertoires in COVID-19. Study overall: Both acute and convalescent COVID-19 samples were obtained from the United States, Italy and Spain.

The CDR3 loop spans 14 amino acids. Trimming cost V 3 bases and J 5 bases, with 11 bases left between them. Per germline, CDR1 MDHEN and CDR2 SYDVKM. Assay: immunoSEQ multiplex PCR; the TCRdb copy retains only in-frame clones and omits some. The sample records about 190,000 clones, over 75% being singletons. The source is a man aged 45-65 years who had recovered from COVID-19. Sequenced material: peripheral blood. V gene TRBV28 combines with J gene TRBJ1-3; D uncertain. CDR3 in amino acids: CASSFSPPRNTIYF. The DNA of the CDR3 is TGTGCCAGCAGTTTTTCCCCCCCAAGAAACACCATATATTTT.